This paragraph reports one T cell receptor beta chain. Its cognate antigen is unknown. The data were taken from a study of T cell responses to AZD1222 COVID-19 vaccine. The study, taken as a whole, reports: The CD4 TCRs associated with vaccination extended across spike and predominated at 160-218 and 743-854. Repertoires were collected only later (after the peak T cell response had occurred). The donors showed a predominance of white British ancestry and of females, with possible underestimation of clonal diversity. Baseline testing showed seropositivity in only six AZD1222 recipients.

Data came from immunoSEQ multiplex PCR; TCRdb stores just in-frame clones and leaves some out. In the table there are approximately 110,000 clones, around 87% of which are singletons. This specimen was peripheral blood, taken on day 0 of AZD1222 vaccination. This receptor was obtained from an adult in good health.

The CDR3 region is CASSVSWGANYGYTF. Here the CDR3 DNA reads TGTGCCAGCAGCGTATCGTGGGGCGCTAACTATGGCTACACCTTC. The chain recombines TRBV9 with TRBJ1-2; a possible D gene is TRBD1 (5 bases). Germline values: CDR1 SGDLS, CDR2 YYNGEE. Trimming shortened V by 1 base and J by 0 bases, and 10 bases separated the two germline ends. The CDR3 spans 15 residues.